The 19 T cell receptor beta chains below come from one sample, sequenced in a study of tumor-infiltrating lymphocytes in primary liver carcinoma (dated by TCRdb to about 2017). Sequenced using an Illumina HiSeq 2500. Starting from about 550 ng total RNA, TCRbeta-specific cDNA was produced by reverse transcription with a constant-region primer and ProtoScript II reverse transcriptase. The TCRbeta libraries were prepared through three rounds of nested multiplex PCR following a slightly modified ARM-PCR procedure. Each of the first two PCR rounds ran for 9 to 11 cycles using multiplex TRBV1-TRBV30 forward primers together with a Cbeta reverse primer. The raw public reads went through TCRdb reprocessing: fastp at Q25, MiXCR clone calling, in-frame beta chains kept. Rows matching on CDR3 protein sequence are summarized as one entry with the most common DNA and genes. Present in this sample are fewer than 350,000 distinct CDR3 sequences, 65% of which were seen just once. The top ten clonotypes cover roughly 9% of the sample.

RNA from unsorted whole blood was extracted with TRIzol reagent, and germline DNA was obtained with the DNeasy Blood & Tissue kit. Sequenced sample: peripheral blood. The receptor set was obtained from a man aged 35 to 55 with primary liver carcinoma and hepatitis B virus infection.

Concerning this clonotype: A much larger clonotype is one base distant, so this may be a read error. The chain recombines TRBV4-3 with TRBJ2-7; 10 nucleotides match TRBD2. This CDR3 has 16 residues. CDR1 is LGHNA, CDR2 YSLEER, per germline. CDR3 coding DNA: TGCACCAGCAGCCAAGAGCGGGGTAGCGGGAGGTACGAGCAGTACTTC. Protein: CTSSQERGSGRYEQYF.

This clonotype was counted only a few times. A junction end diverges from the germline sequence, so it may reflect a read error. The rearrangement uses TRBV4-2 and TRBJ2-3; no definite D call. The CDR3 is 14 amino acids. Germline lookup yields CDR1 LGHNA and CDR2 YNFKEQ. Written as DNA, the CDR3 is TGTGCCAGCAGGGAAGGCGGCAGCATAGATACGCAGTATTTT. Protein sequence: CASREGGSIDTQYF.

Regarding this clonotype: A much more abundant neighbour one base away suggests this may be a read error. The chain uses TRBV5-5 and TRBJ1-2; a possible D gene is TRBD1 (5 bases). The CDR3 is 13 amino acids. Germline lookup yields CDR1 SGHKS and CDR2 YYEKEE (reference sequence). Trimming stripped 0 bases from V and 8 bases from J, with 11 bases between. CDR3 bases: TGTGCCAGCAGCTTGGAACGGGGGAGCGGCTACACCTTC. Amino acids: CASSLERGSGYTF.

Comments on this clonotype: Because the CDR3 is missing its conserved closing phenylalanine or tryptophan, this is likely a read error. The rearrangement joins TRBV29-1 to TRBJ1-1; D is unresolved. V lost 4 bases to trimming and J lost 1 base, with 13 bases between them. Looked up from germline, CDR1 is SQVTM and CDR2 is ANQGSEA. There are 14 residues in the CDR3. The CDR3 nucleotides read TGCAGCGTTGCGGGAGGGAGAGGGAACACTGAAGCTTTCCTT. Translated: CSVAGGRGNTEAFL.

This clonotype was observed many times. Sequence at one end of the junction differs from germline and may be a read error. This sequence joins TRBV4-2 and TRBJ2-1; TRBD1 matches 9 bases. CDR3 length: 15 residues. The germline gives CDR1 LGHNA, CDR2 YNFKEQ. The CDR3, as DNA: TGTGCCAGCAGTCAAGAGGGACAGGGAACCAATGAGCAGTTCTTC. It specifies CASSQEGQGTNEQFF.

On this clonotype itself: The germline gene is not matched at one end of the junction; a read error may be the cause. The chain combines TRBV29-1 with TRBJ2-5; D ambiguous. The CDR3 runs to 14 residues. Germline V gene data show CDR1 as SQVTM and CDR2 as ANQGSEA. CDR3 in amino acids: CSSTGGSSKEIQYF. The CDR3 DNA reads as TGCAGCTCGACGGGTGGCAGCAGTAAAGAGATCCAGTACTTC.

About this clonotype: This may stem from a read error, because a much larger clone lies one nucleotide away. The J gene is TRBJ2-7, the V gene TRBV4-3; D is unresolved. The CDR3 covers 14 residues. From germline, CDR1 is LGHNA and CDR2 YSLEER. CDR3 residues: CARSPDRGRYEQYF. The CDR3 DNA sequence: TGCGCCAGGAGCCCTGACCGAGGCCGCTACGAGCAGTACTTC.

In regard to this clonotype: The conserved phenylalanine or tryptophan normally closing the CDR3 is absent here, so this likely arose from a read error. V gene TRBV6-6 combines with J gene TRBJ2-5; D gene unclear. Germline assignment: CDR1 MNHNY and CDR2 SVGAGI (reference sequence). V lost 4 bases to trimming and J lost 4 bases, with 19 bases between them. This CDR3 is built from 16 residues. CDR3 residues: CASSLNLEEIGETQYL. CDR3 DNA: TGTGCCAGCAGTTTGAACTTGGAAGAAATTGGAGAGACCCAGTACCTC.

For this clonotype: An end of the junction differs from the germline gene, which may be a read error. This rearrangement joins TRBV28 to TRBJ2-2; possible D gene TRBD2, 6 bases. The CDR3 loop spans 16 amino acids. In germline, CDR1 is MDHEN, CDR2 SYDVKM. CDR3 protein: CASSRAGVWEAGELFF. CDR3 nucleotides: TGTGCCAGCAGCCGTGCGGGCGTTTGGGAGGCCGGGGAGCTGTTTTTC.

The rearrangement links TRBV11-1 to TRBJ2-6; 7 bases map to TRBD1. CDR3 length: 16 amino acids. The germline CDR1 and CDR2 sequences are SGHAT and FQDESV (reference sequence). In DNA, the CDR3 is TGTGGCAGGAGCTTAGATACAGGGGCTGGGGCCAACGTCCTGACTTTC. This translates into CGRSLDTGAGANVLTF.

A word on this clonotype: This sequence may be a read error, since a much larger clone differs from it by one base. V gene TRBV6-1 combines with J gene TRBJ2-1; TRBD2 is a possible D gene (6 bases). CDR3 size: 18 residues. CDR1 is MNHNS and CDR2 is SASEGT in the germline V gene. The CDR3 DNA sequence: TGTGCCAGCAGTTCGGGTAGCGGCCACCCACCCTCCTGCAATGAGCAGTTCTTC. Protein: CASSSGSGHPPSCNEQFF.

This clonotype was picked up many times. The rearrangement joins TRBV6-1 to TRBJ2-7; D call uncertain. The V gene lost 0 bases and the J gene lost 3 bases, with 0 bases spanning the gap. Germline V gives CDR1 MNHNS, CDR2 SASEGT. This CDR3 is built from 11 residues. Here the CDR3 reads CASSEAYEQYF. The CDR3 DNA follows: TGTGCCAGCAGTGAAGCCTACGAGCAGTACTTC.

In this sample, this clonotype turned up a few times. This chain uses TRBV7-9 with TRBJ2-6, with 8 bases identical to TRBD1. V was pared by 4 bases and J by 4 bases, with 3 bases of the junction left unmatched. The CDR3 has 15 residues. The germline V gene encodes CDR1 SEHNR and CDR2 FQNEAQ (reference sequence). The CDR3 spells CASSSTGAGANVLTF. The CDR3 DNA reads as TGTGCCAGCAGCTCGACAGGGGCAGGGGCCAACGTCCTGACTTTC.

For this clonotype: One end of the junction varies from germline; a read error may be responsible. V gene TRBV6-2 or TRBV6-3 combines with J gene TRBJ2-7; 9 nucleotides match TRBD2. The germline CDR1 and CDR2 sequences are MNHEY and SVGEGT. This CDR3 region has 16 residues. CDR3 amino acids: CTSSYHIGGRAYGQYF. The CDR3 coding sequence is TGTACCAGCAGTTACCACATCGGCGGGAGGGCCTACGGGCAGTACTTC.

With respect to this clonotype: A much bigger clone sits one base away, suggesting this may be a read error. The chain recombines TRBV6-2 or TRBV6-3 with TRBJ2-7; 8 nucleotides line up with TRBD1. With 9 bases clipped from V and 1 base from J, the junction kept 11 bases outside the gene matches. Germline loops: CDR1 MNHEY, CDR2 SVGEGT. The CDR3 runs to 15 residues. The DNA for the CDR3 is TGTGCCAGAAGGAGACAGGGGATTTCTTCCTACGAGCAGTACTTC. Translating gives CARRRQGISSYEQYF.

A word on this clonotype: At one of its ends the junction is not consistent with the germline gene, which may arise from a read error. The chain links TRBV4-2 to TRBJ2-1; D gene ambiguous. The CDR3 totals 16 residues. The V gene's germline CDR1 is LGHNA and CDR2 YNFKEQ. The CDR3 is CAGSLLHREEYNEQFF. The CDR3 DNA reads as TGTGCCGGCAGCCTATTGCACCGAGAGGAATACAATGAGCAGTTCTTC.

The genes are TRBV21-1 and TRBJ2-7; TRBD1, the table's D call, lacks a check against the DNA. TRBV21-1 counts as a pseudogene. This CDR3 region has 14 residues. The CDR3 region has the DNA TGTGCCAGCAACACAGGGGGGGGTTTCGACGAGCAATACTTC. Translated, it gives CASNTGGGFDEQYF.

This clonotype was counted a single time. This rearrangement joins TRBV6-2 or TRBV6-3 to TRBJ2-1; 10 nucleotides align to TRBD2. J lost 5 bases, V lost 5 bases, and 9 bases had no gene match. Looked up from germline, CDR1 is MNHEY and CDR2 is SVGEGT. This CDR3 has 16 amino acids. As DNA, the CDR3 is TGTGCCAGCAGTCCCAGTCGGACTAGCGGCCACAATGAGCAGTTCTTC. This translates into CASSPSRTSGHNEQFF.

V is TRBV11-1 and J is TRBJ2-7; D unresolved. V lost 0 bases, J lost 5 bases, and 5 bases lay in between. Per germline, CDR1 SGHAT and CDR2 FQDESV (reference sequence). This CDR3 has 12 residues. This chain's CDR3 is CASSLARDEQYF. The CDR3 nucleotides read TGTGCCAGCAGCTTAGCTCGCGACGAGCAGTACTTC.